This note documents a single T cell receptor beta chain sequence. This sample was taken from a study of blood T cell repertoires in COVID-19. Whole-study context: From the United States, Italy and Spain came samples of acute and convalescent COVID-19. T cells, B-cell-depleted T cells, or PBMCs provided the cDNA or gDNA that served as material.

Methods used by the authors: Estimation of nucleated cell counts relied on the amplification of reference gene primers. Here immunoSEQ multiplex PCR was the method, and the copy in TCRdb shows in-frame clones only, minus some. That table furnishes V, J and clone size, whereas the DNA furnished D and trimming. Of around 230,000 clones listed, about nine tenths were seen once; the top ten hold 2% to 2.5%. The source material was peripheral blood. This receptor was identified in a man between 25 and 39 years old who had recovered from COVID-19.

CDR3 DNA sequence: TGTGCCAGCAGTCGATCGACAGGGTCGAACACCGGGGAGCTGTTTTTT. This translates into CASSRSTGSNTGELFF. The chain is built from TRBV27 and TRBJ2-2, with 7 positions matching TRBD1. This CDR3 is 16 amino acids long. Germline V gives CDR1 MNHEY, CDR2 SMNVEV (reference sequence). V dropped 5 bases and J dropped 0; count of bases not matched to a gene: 6.